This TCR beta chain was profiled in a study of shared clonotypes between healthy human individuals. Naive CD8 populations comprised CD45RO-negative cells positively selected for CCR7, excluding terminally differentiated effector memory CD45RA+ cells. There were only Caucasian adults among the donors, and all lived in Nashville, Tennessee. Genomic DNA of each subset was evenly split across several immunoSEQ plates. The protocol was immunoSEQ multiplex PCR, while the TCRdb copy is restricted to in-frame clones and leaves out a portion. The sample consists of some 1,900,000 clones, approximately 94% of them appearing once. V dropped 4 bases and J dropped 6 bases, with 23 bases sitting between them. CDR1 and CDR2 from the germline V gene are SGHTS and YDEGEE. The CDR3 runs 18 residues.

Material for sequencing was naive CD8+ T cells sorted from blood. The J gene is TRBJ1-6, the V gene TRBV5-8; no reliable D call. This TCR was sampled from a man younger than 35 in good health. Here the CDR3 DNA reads TGTGCCAGCAGCCGGGTCGTTGTGAGGGATCTGGGTAATTCACCCCTCCACTTT. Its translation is CASSRVVVRDLGNSPLHF.